This T cell receptor (beta chain) was identified in a study of T cells in Graves' hyperthyroidism and ophthalmopathy. This clonotype was counted at least ten times. In germline, CDR1 is MDHEN, CDR2 SYDVKM. The germline V and J ends were trimmed by 5 bases and 7 bases, with 20 bases remaining between them. The length of the CDR3 is 15 residues. It was RNA transcripts that yielded the amplified TCR beta CDR3 regions. In the first-round RT-PCR of the TCR CDR3, the HTBI primer set was used. TCRdb fed the multiplex PCR reads into MiXCR, producing one record per CDR3 protein. The sample shows some 760,000 distinct CDR3 sequences, roughly 15% of them seen only once.

Sequences were obtained from blood. The J gene is TRBJ1-1, the V gene TRBV28; D may be TRBD1 (6 bases). This clonotype was sampled from a young woman with Graves' hyperthyroidism. The DNA of the CDR3 is TGTGCCAGCAGTCCCTCGAACAGGGTTCAGGGTGAAGCTTTCTTT. This encodes CASSPSNRVQGEAFF.